The 2 T cell receptor beta chains listed next were all sequenced from one sample in a study of CD8+ T cells in alopecia areata. The sample's treatment: oral pan-JAK inhibitor, 5-10 mg twice daily. The authors extracted RNA and reverse transcribed it into cDNA as the sequencing template. Profiling relied on immunoSEQ multiplex PCR, and the TCRdb table lists in-frame clones only, not all of them. The repertoire holds about 190,000 clones, under 80% seen once, with approximately 1.3% in the top ten. The sample was CD4+ T cells sorted from blood, taken between weeks 49 and 50, from a patient treated with tofacitinib. Every receptor here comes from a human donor with alopecia areata.

The rearrangement uses TRBV13 and TRBJ2-1, with TRBD2 matching over 8 bases. The CDR3 has 17 residues. Germline assignment: CDR1 PRHDT and CDR2 FYEKMQ (reference sequence). J gave up 7 bases and V 1 base, and 12 bases lay outside the gene matches. The CDR3 is CASSLEALAGRGNEQFF. CDR3 DNA sequence: TGTGCCAGCAGCTTAGAAGCTTTAGCGGGGCGAGGGAATGAGCAGTTCTTC.

This clone came up a few times. This chain joins TRBV4-3 and TRBJ2-3; D remains unclear. CDR1 is LGHNA and CDR2 is YSLEER in the germline V gene. The CDR3 loop spans 18 amino acids. The V gene lost 2 bases and the J gene lost 4 bases, with 22 bases spanning the gap. This CDR3 is CASSQKAHRGGGPDTQYF. The CDR3 nucleotides read TGCGCCAGCAGCCAAAAGGCCCACAGAGGTGGCGGTCCAGATACGCAGTATTTT.